A single TCR beta chain is shown here with its context. Its matching antigen is unknown. Time point defined: time of PML onset. This specimen comes from a study of multiple sclerosis patients with progressive multifocal leukoencephalopathy. Study-wide points: At PML onset, no shared TRBV or TRBJ gene usage was seen. Most PML patients had lower entropy, suggesting less diverse TRB repertoires.

V was trimmed by 0 bases and J by 0 bases, leaving 5 bases between them. Germline V gene data show CDR1 as GTSNPN and CDR2 as SVGIG (reference sequence). This CDR3 spans 13 amino acids. The survey-level immunoSEQ assay was used. The method was immunoSEQ multiplex PCR; TCRdb's version includes in-frame clones alone and lacks a portion of them. The sample records some 31,000 clones, more than 85% being singletons. This sample comprised PBMCs, obtained from a patient treated with natalizumab. The chain recombines TRBV30 with TRBJ1-2; the D is unclear. The origin of this receptor is a human donor with progressive multifocal leukoencephalopathy. This chain's CDR3 is CAWSVQANYGYTF. DNA for the CDR3: TGTGCCTGGAGTGTACAAGCTAACTATGGCTACACCTTC.